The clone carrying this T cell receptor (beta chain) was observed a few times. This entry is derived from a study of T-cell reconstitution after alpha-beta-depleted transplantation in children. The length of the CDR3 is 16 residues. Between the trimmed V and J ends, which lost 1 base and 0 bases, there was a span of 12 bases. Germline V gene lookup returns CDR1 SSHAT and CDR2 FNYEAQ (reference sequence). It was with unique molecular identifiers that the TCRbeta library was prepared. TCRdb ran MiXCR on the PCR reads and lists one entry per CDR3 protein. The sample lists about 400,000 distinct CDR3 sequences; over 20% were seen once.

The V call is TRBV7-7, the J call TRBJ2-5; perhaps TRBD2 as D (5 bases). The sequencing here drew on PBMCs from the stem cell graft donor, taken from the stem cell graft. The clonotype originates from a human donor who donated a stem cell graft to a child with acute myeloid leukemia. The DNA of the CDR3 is TGTGCCAGCAGCTTAGGCCGGAGGCCCAACCAAGAGACCCAGTACTTC. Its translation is CASSLGRRPNQETQYF.